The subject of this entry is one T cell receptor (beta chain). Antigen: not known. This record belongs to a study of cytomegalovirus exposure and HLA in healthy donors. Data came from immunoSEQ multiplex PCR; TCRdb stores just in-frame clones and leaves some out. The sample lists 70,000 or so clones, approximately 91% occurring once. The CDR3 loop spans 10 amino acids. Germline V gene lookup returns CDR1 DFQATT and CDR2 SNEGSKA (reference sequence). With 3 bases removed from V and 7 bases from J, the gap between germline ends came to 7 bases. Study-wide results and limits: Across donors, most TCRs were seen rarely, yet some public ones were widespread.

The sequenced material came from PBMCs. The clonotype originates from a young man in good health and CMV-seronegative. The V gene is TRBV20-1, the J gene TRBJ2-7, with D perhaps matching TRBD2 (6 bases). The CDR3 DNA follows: TGCAGTGCTAGTCGGGAGGAGCAGTACTTC. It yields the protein CSASREEQYF.